A selection of T cell receptor beta chains follows, all from one sample in a study of blood T cell repertoires in COVID-19. The table came from immunoSEQ multiplex PCR; TCRdb's copy has only in-frame clones and leaves some out. The sample has about 120,000 clones, about 89% seen once; the top ten hold over 15%. The sample consisted of peripheral blood. The source of these receptors is a human donor with acute or convalescent COVID-19. The donor label of this sample is uncertain. Both conserved end residues are part of each CDR3. A D gene is named only where the DNA matches it firmly. Some rows mark clone size as missing; the rest say once, few, many or name a class of expanded clone.

few | TRBJ1-5 | - | TRBV24-1 | TGTGCCACCAGTGGTAAATATCAAGGAGGGGATCAGCCCCAGCATTTT | CATSGKYQGGDQPQHF
once | TRBJ2-1 | - | TRBV5-1 | TGCGCCAGCAGCCTACGACTCCGCAATGAGCAGTTCTTC | CASSLRLRNEQFF
- | TRBJ2-3 | TRBD2 | TRBV19 | TGTGCCAGTAGTGCTACTAGCGGCCACCTCACAGATACGCAGTATTTT | CASSATSGHLTDTQYF
- | TRBJ1-5 | - | TRBV7-9 | TGTGCCAGCAGCTTCGAGGGGCGGGGAAATCAGCCCCAGCATTTT | CASSFEGRGNQPQHF
- | TRBJ2-7 | - | TRBV18 | TGTGCCAGCTCACCATTACAGGCTGAGGAGCAGTACTTC | CASSPLQAEEQYF
- | TRBJ2-2 | TRBD1 | TRBV9 | TGTGCCAGCAGCGTAGCGGGACAGGGTATCACCGGGGAGCTGTTTTTT | CASSVAGQGITGELFF
- | TRBJ2-7 | - | TRBV7-9 | TGTGCCAGCATTGGCCCGGGTTACGAGCAGTACTTC | CASIGPGYEQYF
- | TRBJ1-5 | - | TRBV12-3/TRBV12-4 | TGTGCCAGCAGTTCAGCAGGCGGGCAGCCCCAGCATTTT | CASSSAGGQPQHF
- | TRBJ1-1 | - | TRBV30 | TGTGCCTGGAGTGCCCAGGTGACTGAAGCTTTCTTT | CAWSAQVTEAFF
- | TRBJ2-3 | TRBD2 | TRBV19 | TGTGCCAGTAGCCCCCTAGCGGGAGGGGCAGATACGCAGTATTTT | CASSPLAGGADTQYF
- | TRBJ2-7 | - | TRBV4-3 | TGCGCCAGCAGCCAAGCGGAGGGGCGGTCCTACGAGCAGTACTTC | CASSQAEGRSYEQYF
- | TRBJ1-4 | - | TRBV18 | TGTGCCAGCTCCTCCGGCCGGGAGGCTACTAATGAAAAACTGTTTTTT | CASSSGREATNEKLFF
- | TRBJ2-1 | TRBD2 | TRBV5-1 | TGCGCCAGCAGCCCGGGGGGCGGACTAGCTTTCAATGAGCAGTTCTTC | CASSPGGGLAFNEQFF
- | TRBJ2-1 | TRBD2 | TRBV7-2 | TGTGCCAGCAGCTTAATTGTAGCGGGGGGGGCGCGTGAGCAGTTCTTC | CASSLIVAGGAREQFF
- | TRBJ2-7 | - | TRBV30 | TGTGCCTGGAGTCCATTCTCGGGGGAGCAGTACTTC | CAWSPFSGEQYF
- | TRBJ1-2 | - | TRBV28 | TGTGCCAGCACCGCACAGGCTTACAGCTATGGCTACACCTTC | CASTAQAYSYGYTF
- | TRBJ1-4 | - | TRBV28 | TGTGCCAGCAGTCAGGGGATGGACGAAAAACTGTTTTTT | CASSQGMDEKLFF
- | TRBJ2-1 | TRBD1 | TRBV12-5 | TGTGCTAGTGGTTTGACAGGGGTGAATGAGCAGTTCTTC | CASGLTGVNEQFF
few | TRBJ1-5 | - | TRBV28 | TGTGCCAGCAGCCAACTCGATTGGAGCAATCAGCCCCAGCATTTT | CASSQLDWSNQPQHF
- | TRBJ1-1 | TRBD1 | TRBV3-1/TRBV3-2 | TGTGCCAGCAGCCCGCTCGACAGGGTTGGTACTGAAGCTTTCTTT | CASSPLDRVGTEAFF
- | TRBJ2-3 | TRBD2 | TRBV15 | TGTGCCACCAGGACGGGCGGGAGGGCAGATACGCAGTATTTT | CATRTGGRADTQYF
once | TRBJ2-5 | TRBD2 | TRBV28 | TGTGCCAGCAGTTTAAGCGGGAGTAGGGCAGAGACCCAGTACTTC | CASSLSGSRAETQYF
once | TRBJ1-6 | TRBD1 | TRBV19 | TGTGCCAGTAGTATAACAGGGGTCAATTCACCCCTCCACTTT | CASSITGVNSPLHF
once | TRBJ1-5 | TRBD1 | TRBV29-1 | TGCAGCGTTGGGGACAGCGGGAGCAATCAGCCCCAGCATTTT | CSVGDSGSNQPQHF
- | TRBJ2-3 | TRBD2 | TRBV5-4 | TGTGCCAGCAGCTCGTTTAGCGGGAGCACAGATACGCAGTATTTT | CASSSFSGSTDTQYF
- | TRBJ1-2 | - | TRBV5-4 | TGTGCCAGCAGCTACCTCGGTGGTAACTATGGCTACACCTTC | CASSYLGGNYGYTF
- | TRBJ1-2 | TRBD1 | TRBV18 | TGTGCCAGCTCACCCCCGGCCAGGGGGCTAAATGGCTACACCTTC | CASSPPARGLNGYTF
- | TRBJ2-3 | - | TRBV24-1 | TGTGCCACCAGTGATGATACAGGAGCAGATACGCAGTATTTT | CATSDDTGADTQYF
once | TRBJ2-3 | TRBD1 | TRBV7-2 | TGTGCCAGCAGCTTAGATCTGGGACAGGGGGCAGATACGCAGTATTTT | CASSLDLGQGADTQYF
- | TRBJ1-1 | - | TRBV9 | TGTGCCAGCAGCGTATCAGGAAACACTGAAGCTTTCTTT | CASSVSGNTEAFF
- | TRBJ2-1 | - | TRBV27 | TGTGCCAGCAGTTTAACGTGGAGCTCCTACAATGAGCAGTTCTTC | CASSLTWSSYNEQFF
- | TRBJ2-5 | TRBD1 | TRBV5-1 | TGCGCCAGCAGCTCTGCGACAGGGGGCGGAGAGACCCAGTACTTC | CASSSATGGGETQYF
- | TRBJ1-4 | - | TRBV3-1/TRBV3-2 | TGTGCCAGCAGCCAAGATTCCAGGTTTAATGAAAAACTGTTTTTT | CASSQDSRFNEKLFF
- | TRBJ2-7 | TRBD1 | TRBV10-3 | TGTGCCATCAGTGACTTAGGGACAGGGGGATTCTACGAGCAGTACTTC | CAISDLGTGGFYEQYF
- | TRBJ2-1 | TRBD2 | TRBV5-6 | TGTGCCAGCAGCTTGTTGCGGCGGGAGTCCCTTAGTGAGCAGTTCTTC | CASSLLRRESLSEQFF
- | TRBJ1-1 | - | TRBV25-1 | TGTGCCAGCAGTGAATCCCTGGGGAGGGGGACTGAAGCTTTCTTT | CASSESLGRGTEAFF
- | TRBJ1-1 | - | TRBV3-1/TRBV3-2 | TGTGCCAGCAGCCGGGGAGGGAAGACTTTCTTT | CASSRGGKTFF
- | TRBJ2-1 | TRBD2 | TRBV27 | TGTGCCAGCAGTTTCTCCGGGACTAGCGGGGGGGCTTCGTTCTTC | CASSFSGTSGGASFF
- | TRBJ2-5 | - | TRBV7-2 | TGTGCCAGCAGCACCCGACAGGGGAGGGGGTACCAAGAGACCCAGTACTTC | CASSTRQGRGYQETQYF
- | TRBJ2-1 | TRBD2 | TRBV3-1/TRBV3-2 | TGTGCCAGCAGCCTAGCGGGGGGGCCCAATGAGCAGTTCTTC | CASSLAGGPNEQFF
few | TRBJ2-7 | TRBD1 | TRBV7-8 | TGTGCCAGCAGCTCCGGGACAGCCTCCTACGAGCAGTACTTC | CASSSGTASYEQYF
- | TRBJ1-1 | TRBD1 | TRBV7-2 | TGTGCCAGCAGCGCTTTTTCAGGGGGAACTGAAGCTTTCTTT | CASSAFSGGTEAFF
- | TRBJ2-1 | TRBD2 | TRBV4-3 | TGCGCCAGCAGCCAAGATAGGCGGGAGGCGGGGTACAATGAGCAGTTCTTC | CASSQDRREAGYNEQFF
- | TRBJ2-3 | - | TRBV5-1 | TGCGCCAGCAGCTCCTTGACTAGTGTCGGAGATACGCAGTATTTT | CASSSLTSVGDTQYF